These T cell receptor beta chains were read from a single sample in a study of T cell changes during pregnancy in multiple sclerosis. Here immunoSEQ multiplex PCR was the method, and the copy in TCRdb shows in-frame clones only, minus some. Counted here are more than 80,000 clones, under 95% occurring once; the ten biggest clones make up 1.5%. Sequenced here: peripheral blood, sampled in the first trimester of pregnancy. Receptor source: a female donor with multiple sclerosis, enrolled in a pregnancy study. The CDR3 runs from the conserved cysteine through the conserved F or W. D genes are given only for firm matches. The size of a clone is reported for some rows only, either as once, few or many, or as a class for expanded clones.

cdr3_aa: CASSPAGNGYTF; cdr3_nt: TGTGCCAGTAGTCCGGCGGGGAACGGCTACACCTTC; j_call: TRBJ1-2; clone_size: NA; d_call: NA; v_call: TRBV19
cdr3_aa: CASGGRSGNTIYF; cdr3_nt: TGTGCCAGCGGCGGTCGCTCTGGAAACACCATATATTTT; j_call: TRBJ1-3; clone_size: NA; d_call: NA; v_call: TRBV28
cdr3_aa: CASSPGQAYEQYF; cdr3_nt: TGTGCCAGCAGCCCTGGACAAGCCTACGAGCAGTACTTC; j_call: TRBJ2-7; clone_size: once; d_call: NA; v_call: TRBV11-3
cdr3_aa: CASSLGRTGILGNTIYF; cdr3_nt: TGCGCCAGCAGCTTGGGCCGGACAGGGATCCTTGGAAACACCATATATTTT; j_call: TRBJ1-3; clone_size: NA; d_call: TRBD1; v_call: TRBV5-1
cdr3_aa: CSVGPRGSYEQYF; cdr3_nt: TGCAGCGTTGGCCCACGGGGCTCCTACGAGCAGTACTTC; j_call: TRBJ2-7; clone_size: NA; d_call: NA; v_call: TRBV29-1
cdr3_aa: CASSLNPTRDTQYF; cdr3_nt: TGTGCCAGTAGTCTAAACCCGACTAGAGATACGCAGTATTTT; j_call: TRBJ2-3; clone_size: NA; d_call: NA; v_call: TRBV19
cdr3_aa: CASSLGQSGANVLTF; cdr3_nt: TGTGCCAGCAGCTTAGGCCAGTCTGGGGCCAACGTCCTGACTTTC; j_call: TRBJ2-6; clone_size: NA; d_call: NA; v_call: TRBV7-9
cdr3_aa: CASRLTGGYGYTF; cdr3_nt: TGTGCCAGCAGGCTAACAGGGGGCTATGGCTACACCTTC; j_call: TRBJ1-2; clone_size: NA; d_call: TRBD1; v_call: TRBV27
cdr3_aa: CASSPQGSTNEKLFF; cdr3_nt: TGTGCCAGCAGCCCTCAGGGGTCAACTAATGAAAAACTGTTTTTT; j_call: TRBJ1-4; clone_size: NA; d_call: NA; v_call: TRBV7-2
cdr3_aa: CASTAGSGANVLTF; cdr3_nt: TGTGCCAGCACCGCGGGGTCTGGGGCCAACGTCCTGACTTTC; j_call: TRBJ2-6; clone_size: NA; d_call: NA; v_call: TRBV28
cdr3_aa: CASSPGTYSYEQYF; cdr3_nt: TGTGCCAGCAGCCCTGGGACTTACTCCTACGAGCAGTACTTC; j_call: TRBJ2-7; clone_size: NA; d_call: NA; v_call: TRBV7-9
cdr3_aa: CASSFNTGGSYTEAFF; cdr3_nt: TGTGCCAGCAGTTTTAATACAGGGGGCTCGTACACTGAAGCTTTCTTT; j_call: TRBJ1-1; clone_size: NA; d_call: TRBD1; v_call: TRBV6-6
cdr3_aa: CASSKQGNEQFF; cdr3_nt: TGTGCCAGCAGTAAACAGGGTAATGAGCAGTTCTTC; j_call: TRBJ2-1; clone_size: NA; d_call: NA; v_call: TRBV27
cdr3_aa: CASSLEARAGYTF; cdr3_nt: TGTGCCAGCAGCTTAGAAGCCAGGGCTGGCTACACCTTC; j_call: TRBJ1-2; clone_size: NA; d_call: NA; v_call: TRBV11-2
cdr3_aa: CASSQLLPGVGGYGYTF; cdr3_nt: TGCGCCAGCAGCCAGCTACTTCCAGGGGTGGGTGGCTATGGCTACACCTTC; j_call: TRBJ1-2; clone_size: NA; d_call: NA; v_call: TRBV4-1
cdr3_aa: CASSWTGLPYEQYF; cdr3_nt: TGCGCCAGCAGCTGGACAGGGCTCCCCTACGAGCAGTACTTC; j_call: TRBJ2-7; clone_size: NA; d_call: TRBD1; v_call: TRBV5-1
cdr3_aa: CASRNQGARTGELFF; cdr3_nt: TGTGCCAGCAGAAATCAGGGGGCGCGTACCGGGGAGCTGTTTTTT; j_call: TRBJ2-2; clone_size: NA; d_call: TRBD1; v_call: TRBV7-2
cdr3_aa: CASSQLPGLAYEQYF; cdr3_nt: TGCGCCAGCAGCCAGCTTCCGGGACTAGCTTACGAGCAGTACTTC; j_call: TRBJ2-7; clone_size: NA; d_call: TRBD2; v_call: TRBV4-1
cdr3_aa: CASSSGQVRTEAFF; cdr3_nt: TGTGCCAGCAGCTCGGGACAGGTGCGGACTGAAGCTTTCTTT; j_call: TRBJ1-1; clone_size: NA; d_call: TRBD1; v_call: TRBV5-8
cdr3_aa: CASSGAANTGELFF; cdr3_nt: TGCGCCAGCAGTGGTGCAGCGAACACCGGGGAGCTGTTTTTT; j_call: TRBJ2-2; clone_size: NA; d_call: NA; v_call: TRBV5-1
cdr3_aa: CASSLALEGPNTGELFF; cdr3_nt: TGTGCCAGCAGCTTAGCGCTGGAGGGCCCGAACACCGGGGAGCTGTTTTTT; j_call: TRBJ2-2; clone_size: NA; d_call: NA; v_call: TRBV7-8
cdr3_aa: CASSLRRERGDEQFF; cdr3_nt: TGCGCCAGCAGCTTACGGCGGGAGAGGGGCGATGAGCAGTTCTTC; j_call: TRBJ2-1; clone_size: NA; d_call: TRBD2; v_call: TRBV5-1
cdr3_aa: CASSQYSGSTEAFF; cdr3_nt: TGCGCCAGCAGCCAGTACTCCGGGAGCACTGAAGCTTTCTTT; j_call: TRBJ1-1; clone_size: NA; d_call: NA; v_call: TRBV4-1
cdr3_aa: CAWNPGLARNEQFF; cdr3_nt: TGTGCCTGGAATCCGGGACTAGCGCGCAATGAGCAGTTCTTC; j_call: TRBJ2-1; clone_size: NA; d_call: TRBD2; v_call: TRBV30
cdr3_aa: CASSIKSGALDYGYTF; cdr3_nt: TGTGCCAGTAGTATCAAGTCAGGGGCGTTGGACTATGGCTACACCTTC; j_call: TRBJ1-2; clone_size: NA; d_call: NA; v_call: TRBV19
cdr3_aa: CASSLAVGAGGEQFF; cdr3_nt: TGTGCCAGCAGCTTAGCGGTCGGAGCCGGGGGTGAGCAGTTCTTC; j_call: TRBJ2-1; clone_size: NA; d_call: NA; v_call: TRBV7-8
cdr3_aa: CASSSSSGPPYEQYF; cdr3_nt: TGTGCCAGCAGCTCGTCTAGCGGGCCGCCCTACGAGCAGTACTTC; j_call: TRBJ2-7; clone_size: NA; d_call: TRBD2; v_call: TRBV7-3